This T cell receptor beta chain was sequenced during a study of blood T cell repertoires in COVID-19. With 6 bases clipped from V and 6 bases from J, the junction kept 16 bases outside the gene matches. CDR3 size: 17 residues. Germline CDR1 and CDR2: SGHVS and FQNEAQ. Data came from immunoSEQ multiplex PCR; TCRdb stores just in-frame clones and leaves some out. The sample has hundreds of thousands of clones; 88% are singletons. The clonotype comes from a woman aged 40 to 55 who had recovered from COVID-19. Sequencing input: peripheral blood. The chain combines TRBV7-8 with TRBJ2-3; 9 bases match TRBD2. The CDR3 DNA sequence: TGTGCCAGCAGATCTGCCGCTAGCGGGGTCCCCAGGGATACGCAGTATTTT. Amino acid sequence: CASRSAASGVPRDTQYF.